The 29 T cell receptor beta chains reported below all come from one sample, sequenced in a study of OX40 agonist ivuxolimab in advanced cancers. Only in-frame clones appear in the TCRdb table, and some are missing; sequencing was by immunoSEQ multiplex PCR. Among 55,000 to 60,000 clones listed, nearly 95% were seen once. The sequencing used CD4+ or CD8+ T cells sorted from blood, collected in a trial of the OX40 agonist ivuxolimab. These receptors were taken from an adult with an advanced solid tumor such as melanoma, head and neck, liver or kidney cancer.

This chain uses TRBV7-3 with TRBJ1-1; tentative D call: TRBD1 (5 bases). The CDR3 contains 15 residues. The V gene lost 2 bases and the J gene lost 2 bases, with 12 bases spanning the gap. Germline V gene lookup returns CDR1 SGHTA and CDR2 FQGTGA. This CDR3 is CASSLGHSGNTEAFF. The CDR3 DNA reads TGTGCCAGCAGCTTAGGACACAGCGGTAACACTGAAGCTTTCTTT.

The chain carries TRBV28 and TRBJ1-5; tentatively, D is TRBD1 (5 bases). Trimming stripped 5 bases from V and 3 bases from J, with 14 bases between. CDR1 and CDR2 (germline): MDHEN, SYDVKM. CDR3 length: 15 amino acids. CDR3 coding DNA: TGTGCCAGCAGTCCTCGGGACGGGAACAATCAGCCCCAGCATTTT. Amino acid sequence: CASSPRDGNNQPQHF. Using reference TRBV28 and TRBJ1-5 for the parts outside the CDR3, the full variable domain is DVKVTQSSRYLVKRTGEKVFLECVQDMDHENMFWYRQDPGLGLRLIYFSYDVKMKEKGDIPEGYSVSREKKERFSLILESASTNQTSMYLCASSPRDGNNQPQHFGDGTRLSIL.

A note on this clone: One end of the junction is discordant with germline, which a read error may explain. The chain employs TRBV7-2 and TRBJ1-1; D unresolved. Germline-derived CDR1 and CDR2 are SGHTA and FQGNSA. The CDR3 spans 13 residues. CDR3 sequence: CANHWTENIEAFF. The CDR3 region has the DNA TGTGCCAACCATTGGACGGAGAACATTGAAGCTTTCTTT.

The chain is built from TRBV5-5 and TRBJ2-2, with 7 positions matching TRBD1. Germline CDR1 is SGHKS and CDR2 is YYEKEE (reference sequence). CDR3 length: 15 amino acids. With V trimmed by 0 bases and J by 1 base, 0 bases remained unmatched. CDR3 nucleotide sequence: TGTGCCAGCAGCTTGGGACAGGGGAACACCGGGGAGCTGTTTTTT. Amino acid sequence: CASSLGQGNTGELFF.

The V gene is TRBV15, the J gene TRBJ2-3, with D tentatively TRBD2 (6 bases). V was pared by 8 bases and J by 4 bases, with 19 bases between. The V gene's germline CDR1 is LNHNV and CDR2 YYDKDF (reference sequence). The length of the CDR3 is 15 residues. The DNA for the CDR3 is TGTGCCACCGCGAAGACGGCGGGGTCATCAGATACGCAGTATTTT. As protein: CATAKTAGSSDTQYF.

As DNA, the CDR3 is TGCGCCAGCAGCCAGGGACTAGGGTACAATGAGCAGTTCTTC. It is translated as CASSQGLGYNEQFF. The chain recombines TRBV4-3 with TRBJ2-1; TRBD2 matches at 8 bases. CDR3 length equals 14 residues. The trim removed 3 bases at V and 4 bases at J, leaving 2 bases unmatched. Germline loops: CDR1 LGHNA, CDR2 YSLEER.

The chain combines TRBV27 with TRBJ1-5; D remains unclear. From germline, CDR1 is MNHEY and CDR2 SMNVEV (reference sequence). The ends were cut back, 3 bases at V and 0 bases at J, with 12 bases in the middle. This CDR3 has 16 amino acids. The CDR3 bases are TGTGCCAGCAGTTTTGGAGCCCCGTATAGCAATCAGCCCCAGCATTTT. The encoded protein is CASSFGAPYSNQPQHF.

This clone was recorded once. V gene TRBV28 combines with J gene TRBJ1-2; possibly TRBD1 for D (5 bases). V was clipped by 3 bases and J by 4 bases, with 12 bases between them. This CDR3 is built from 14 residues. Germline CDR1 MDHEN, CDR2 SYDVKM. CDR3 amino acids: CASSLPFGGYGYTF. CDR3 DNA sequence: TGTGCCAGCAGTTTGCCTTTTGGGGGCTATGGCTACACCTTC.

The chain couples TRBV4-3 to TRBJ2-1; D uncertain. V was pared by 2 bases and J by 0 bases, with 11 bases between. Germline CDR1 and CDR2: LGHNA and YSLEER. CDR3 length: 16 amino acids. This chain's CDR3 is CASSQTGVSSYNEQFF. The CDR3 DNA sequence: TGCGCCAGCAGCCAAACGGGCGTTAGCTCCTACAATGAGCAGTTCTTC.

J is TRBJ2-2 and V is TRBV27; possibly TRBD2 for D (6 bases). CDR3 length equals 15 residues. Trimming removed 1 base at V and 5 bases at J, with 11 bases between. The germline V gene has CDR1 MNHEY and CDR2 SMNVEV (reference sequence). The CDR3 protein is CASSLYGSGTGELFF. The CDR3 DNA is TGTGCCAGCAGTTTATATGGGAGCGGGACCGGGGAGCTGTTTTTT.

This chain's CDR3 is CASTLGGPVSGANVLTF. The CDR3 DNA is TGTGCCAGTACCTTGGGGGGGCCCGTCTCTGGGGCCAACGTCCTGACTTTC. This rearrangement joins TRBV19 to TRBJ2-6, with D maybe TRBD2 (7 bases). Germline-derived CDR1 and CDR2 are LNHDA and SQIVND (reference sequence). The CDR3 is 17 residues long. V lost 7 bases, J lost 0 bases, and 16 bases lay in between.

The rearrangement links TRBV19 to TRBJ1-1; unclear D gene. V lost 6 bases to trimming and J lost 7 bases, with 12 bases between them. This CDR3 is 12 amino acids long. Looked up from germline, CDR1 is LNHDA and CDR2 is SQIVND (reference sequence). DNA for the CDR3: TGTGCCAGTAGCCCCGGGTTCTTTGAAGCTTTCTTT. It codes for CASSPGFFEAFF.

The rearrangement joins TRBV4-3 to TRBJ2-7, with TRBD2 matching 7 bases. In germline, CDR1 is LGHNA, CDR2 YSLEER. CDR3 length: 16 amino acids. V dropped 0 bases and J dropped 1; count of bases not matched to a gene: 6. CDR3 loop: CASSQDLILASYEQYF. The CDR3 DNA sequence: TGCGCCAGCAGCCAAGATCTAATACTAGCGTCCTACGAGCAGTACTTC.

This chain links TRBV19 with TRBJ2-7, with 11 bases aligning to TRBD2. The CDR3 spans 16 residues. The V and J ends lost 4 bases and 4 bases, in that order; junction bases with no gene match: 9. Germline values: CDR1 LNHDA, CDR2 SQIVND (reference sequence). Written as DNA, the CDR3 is TGTGCCAGTAGTACCCCGACTAGCGGGGTGTTGTACGAGCAGTACTTC. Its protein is CASSTPTSGVLYEQYF.

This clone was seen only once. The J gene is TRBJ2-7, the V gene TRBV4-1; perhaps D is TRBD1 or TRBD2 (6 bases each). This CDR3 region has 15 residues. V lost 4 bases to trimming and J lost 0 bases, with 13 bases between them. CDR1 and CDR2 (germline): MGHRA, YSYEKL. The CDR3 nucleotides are TGCGCCAGCAGCCGGGGGGCAGGGAGCTCCTACGAGCAGTACTTC. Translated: CASSRGAGSSYEQYF.

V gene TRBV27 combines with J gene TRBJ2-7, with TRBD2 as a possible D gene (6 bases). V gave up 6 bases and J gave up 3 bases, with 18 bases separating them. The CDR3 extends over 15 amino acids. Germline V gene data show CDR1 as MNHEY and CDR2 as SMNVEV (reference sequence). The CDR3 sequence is CASRDAGGRVYEQYF. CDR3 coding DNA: TGTGCCAGCAGGGACGCCGGGGGTCGGGTCTACGAGCAGTACTTC.

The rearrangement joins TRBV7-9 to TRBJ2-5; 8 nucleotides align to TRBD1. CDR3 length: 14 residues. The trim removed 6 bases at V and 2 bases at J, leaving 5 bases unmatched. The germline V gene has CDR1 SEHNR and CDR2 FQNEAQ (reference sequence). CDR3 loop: CASSRGQAQETQYF. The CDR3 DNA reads TGTGCCAGCAGTCGGGGACAGGCTCAAGAGACCCAGTACTTC.

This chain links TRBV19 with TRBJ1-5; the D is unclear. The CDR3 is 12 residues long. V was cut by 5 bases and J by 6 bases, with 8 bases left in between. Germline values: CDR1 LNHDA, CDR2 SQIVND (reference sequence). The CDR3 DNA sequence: TGTGCCAGTAGTTTGGACCGTCAGCCCCAGCATTTT. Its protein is CASSLDRQPQHF. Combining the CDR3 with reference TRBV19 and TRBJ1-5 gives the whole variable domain DGGITQSPKYLFRKEGQNVTLSCEQNLNHDAMYWYRQDPGQGLRLIYYSQIVNDFQKGDIAEGYSVSREKKESFPLTVTSAQKNPTAFYLCASSLDRQPQHFGDGTRLSIL.

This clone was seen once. The CDR3 nucleotides are TGTGCCAGCAGCCACAACCAGGTCGCCATATATTTT. Translated, it gives CASSHNQVAIYF. The chain employs TRBV7-6 and TRBJ1-3, with D hard to call. The germline V and J ends were trimmed by 5 bases and 11 bases, with 13 bases remaining between them. Germline assignment: CDR1 SGHVS and CDR2 FNYEAQ. The CDR3 runs to 12 residues. Based on the CDR3 plus reference TRBV7-6 and TRBJ1-3, the full variable domain is GAGVSQSPRYKVTKRGQDVALRCDPISGHVSLYWYRQALGQGPEFLTYFNYEAQQDKSGLPNDRFSAERPEGSISTLTIQRTEQRDSAMYRCASSHNQVAIYFGEGSWLTVV.

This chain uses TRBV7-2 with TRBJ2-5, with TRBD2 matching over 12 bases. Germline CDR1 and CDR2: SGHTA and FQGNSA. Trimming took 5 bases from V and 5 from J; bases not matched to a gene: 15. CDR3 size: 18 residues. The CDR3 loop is CASSTYPRLAGVEETQYF. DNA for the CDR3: TGTGCCAGCAGCACATACCCCCGACTAGCGGGAGTGGAGGAGACCCAGTACTTC.

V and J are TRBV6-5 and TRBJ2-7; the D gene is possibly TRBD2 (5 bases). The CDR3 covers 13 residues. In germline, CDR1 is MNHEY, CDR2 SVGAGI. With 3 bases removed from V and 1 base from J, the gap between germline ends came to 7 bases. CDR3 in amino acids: CASSYRGSYEQYF. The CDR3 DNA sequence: TGTGCCAGCAGTTATCGGGGATCCTACGAGCAGTACTTC.

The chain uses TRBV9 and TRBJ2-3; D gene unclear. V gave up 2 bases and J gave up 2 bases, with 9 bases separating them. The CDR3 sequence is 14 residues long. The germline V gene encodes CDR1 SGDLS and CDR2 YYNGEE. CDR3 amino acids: CASSVVGPTDTQYF. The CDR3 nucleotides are TGTGCCAGCAGCGTCGTCGGACCCACAGATACGCAGTATTTT.

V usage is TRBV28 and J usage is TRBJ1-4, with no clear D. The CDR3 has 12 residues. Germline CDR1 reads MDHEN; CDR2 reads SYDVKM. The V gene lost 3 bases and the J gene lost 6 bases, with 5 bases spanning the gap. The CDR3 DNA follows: TGTGCCAGCAGTTTTCAGGATGAAAAACTGTTTTTT. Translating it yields CASSFQDEKLFF.

CDR3 region: CASSVGQGPPGEQYF. CDR3 sequence (DNA): TGTGCCAGCAGCGTAGGTCAGGGCCCACCGGGGGAGCAGTACTTC. The chain has TRBV9 and TRBJ2-7; D possibly matches TRBD1 or TRBD2 (5 bases each). The V gene lost 0 bases and the J gene lost 7 bases, with 17 bases spanning the gap. Germline loops: CDR1 SGDLS, CDR2 YYNGEE. The CDR3 sequence is 15 residues long.

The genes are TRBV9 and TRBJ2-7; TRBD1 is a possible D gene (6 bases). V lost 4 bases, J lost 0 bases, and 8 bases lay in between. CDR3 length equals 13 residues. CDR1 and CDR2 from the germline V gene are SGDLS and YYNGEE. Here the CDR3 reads CASSQGHSYEQYF. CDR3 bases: TGTGCCAGCAGCCAGGGACACTCCTACGAGCAGTACTTC.

The CDR3 reads CASSQGRQNTGELFF. The CDR3 coding sequence is TGCGCCAGCAGCCAAGGACGACAGAACACCGGGGAGCTGTTTTTT. The V call is TRBV4-3, the J call TRBJ2-2; unclear D gene. With 1 base removed from V and 1 base from J, the gap between germline ends came to 7 bases. The CDR3 spans 15 residues. Germline V gene data show CDR1 as LGHNA and CDR2 as YSLEER.

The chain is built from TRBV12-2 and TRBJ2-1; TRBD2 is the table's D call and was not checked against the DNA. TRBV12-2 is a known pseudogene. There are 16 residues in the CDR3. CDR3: CASRLVLLSNYNEQFF. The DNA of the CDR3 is TGTGCAAGTCGCTTAGTACTCCTGTCGAATTACAATGAGCAGTTCTTC.

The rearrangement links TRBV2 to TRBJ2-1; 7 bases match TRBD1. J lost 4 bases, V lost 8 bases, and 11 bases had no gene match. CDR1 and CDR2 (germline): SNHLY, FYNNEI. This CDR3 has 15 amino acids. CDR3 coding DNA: TGTGCCAGCGAGGGGTCCCGGGACAGTTACAATGAGCAGTTCTTC. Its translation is CASEGSRDSYNEQFF.

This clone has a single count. The CDR3 loop reads CASSDGHRYTEAFF. DNA for the CDR3: TGCGCCAGCAGCGACGGACATCGGTACACTGAAGCTTTCTTT. V is TRBV4-3 and J is TRBJ1-1, with D tentatively TRBD1 (5 bases). CDR3 length equals 14 residues. V shed 5 bases and J shed 3 bases, with 13 bases lying between them. Germline CDR1 is LGHNA and CDR2 is YSLEER.